This TCR beta chain came from a study of T cells in Graves' hyperthyroidism and ophthalmopathy. Germline lookup yields CDR1 SGHRS and CDR2 YFSETQ. This CDR3 is 16 amino acids long. V lost 0 bases, J lost 1 base, and 10 bases lay in between. This clonotype showed up many times. Regions amplified from RNA transcripts were the TCR beta CDR3 regions. The study used the HTBI primer set for a first-round RT-PCR of the TCR CDR3. Using its own MiXCR run on the multiplex PCR reads, TCRdb lists one record per CDR3 protein. The top ten clones hold under 20% of a sample with hundreds of thousands of distinct CDR3 sequences, 16% of them seen once.

The TCR comes from a woman aged 18-29 years with Graves' hyperthyroidism. This chain links TRBV5-1 with TRBJ1-4; possibly TRBD1 for D (6 bases). Sequencing was done on a sample of blood. Written as DNA, the CDR3 is TGCGCCAGCAGCTTGGAGCCGACAGGAACTAATGAAAAACTGTTTTTT. This codes for CASSLEPTGTNEKLFF.